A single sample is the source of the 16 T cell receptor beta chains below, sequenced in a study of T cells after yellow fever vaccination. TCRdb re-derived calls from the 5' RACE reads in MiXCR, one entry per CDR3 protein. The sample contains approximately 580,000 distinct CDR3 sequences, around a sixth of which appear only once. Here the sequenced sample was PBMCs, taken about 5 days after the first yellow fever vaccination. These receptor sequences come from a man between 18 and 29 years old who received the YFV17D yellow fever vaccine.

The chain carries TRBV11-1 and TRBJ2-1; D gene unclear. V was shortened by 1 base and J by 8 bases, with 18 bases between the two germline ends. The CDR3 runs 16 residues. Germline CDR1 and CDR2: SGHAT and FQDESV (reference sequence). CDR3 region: CASSLVWFPNRDEQFF. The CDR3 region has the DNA TGTGCCAGCAGCTTAGTCTGGTTCCCGAATCGGGATGAGCAGTTCTTC.

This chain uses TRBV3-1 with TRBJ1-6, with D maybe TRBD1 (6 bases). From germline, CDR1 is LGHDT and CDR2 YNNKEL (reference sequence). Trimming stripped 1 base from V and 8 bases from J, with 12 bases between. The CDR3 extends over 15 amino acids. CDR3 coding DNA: TGTGCCAGCAGCCAAGGTAACAGGGCCGATTCACCCCTCCACTTT. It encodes CASSQGNRADSPLHF. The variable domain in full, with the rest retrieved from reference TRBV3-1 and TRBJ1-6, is DTAVSQTPKYLVTQMGNDKSIKCEQNLGHDTMYWYKQDSKKFLKIMFSYNNKELIINETVPNRFSPKSPDKAHLNLHINSLELGDSAVYFCASSQGNRADSPLHFGNGTRLTVT.

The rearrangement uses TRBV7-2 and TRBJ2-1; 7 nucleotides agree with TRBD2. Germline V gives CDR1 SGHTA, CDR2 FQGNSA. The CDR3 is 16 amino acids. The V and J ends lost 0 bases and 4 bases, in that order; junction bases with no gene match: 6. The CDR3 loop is CASSLAVSGGYNEQFF. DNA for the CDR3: TGTGCCAGCAGCTTAGCGGTTTCGGGGGGTTACAATGAGCAGTTCTTC.

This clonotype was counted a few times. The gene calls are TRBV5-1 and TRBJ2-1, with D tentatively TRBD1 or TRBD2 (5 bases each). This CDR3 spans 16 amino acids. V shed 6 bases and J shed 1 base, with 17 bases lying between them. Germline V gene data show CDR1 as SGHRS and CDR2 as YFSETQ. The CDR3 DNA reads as TGCGCCAGCACCCGAGGGGCCCCGGGGTCCTACAATGAGCAGTTCTTC. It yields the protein CASTRGAPGSYNEQFF.

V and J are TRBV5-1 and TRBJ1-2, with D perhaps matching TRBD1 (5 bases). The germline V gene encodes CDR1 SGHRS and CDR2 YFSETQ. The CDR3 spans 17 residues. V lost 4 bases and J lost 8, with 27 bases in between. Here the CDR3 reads CASSERGSASPPEGYTF. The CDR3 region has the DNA TGCGCCAGCAGCGAGAGGGGATCAGCCAGCCCGCCTGAAGGCTACACCTTC.

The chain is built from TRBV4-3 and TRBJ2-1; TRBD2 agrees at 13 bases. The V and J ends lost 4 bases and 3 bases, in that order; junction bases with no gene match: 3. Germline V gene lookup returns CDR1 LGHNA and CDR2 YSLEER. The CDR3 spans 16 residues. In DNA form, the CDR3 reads TGCGCCAGCAGCCTAGGGACTAGCGGGGACTACAATGAGCAGTTCTTC. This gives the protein CASSLGTSGDYNEQFF.

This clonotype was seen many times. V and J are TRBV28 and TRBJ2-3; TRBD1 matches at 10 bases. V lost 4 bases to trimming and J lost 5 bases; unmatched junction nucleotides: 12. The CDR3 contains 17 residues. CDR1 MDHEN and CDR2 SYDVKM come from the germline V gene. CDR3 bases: TGTGCCAGCAGTTCCTCCGGGACAGGGGTGTTGGTAGATACGCAGTATTTT. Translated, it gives CASSSSGTGVLVDTQYF.

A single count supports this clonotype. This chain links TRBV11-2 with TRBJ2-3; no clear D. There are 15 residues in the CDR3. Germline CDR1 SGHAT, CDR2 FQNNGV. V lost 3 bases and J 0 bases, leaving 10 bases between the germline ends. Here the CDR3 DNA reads TGTGCCAGCAGCTTGCCCCGCCTTAGCACAGATACGCAGTATTTT. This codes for CASSLPRLSTDTQYF.

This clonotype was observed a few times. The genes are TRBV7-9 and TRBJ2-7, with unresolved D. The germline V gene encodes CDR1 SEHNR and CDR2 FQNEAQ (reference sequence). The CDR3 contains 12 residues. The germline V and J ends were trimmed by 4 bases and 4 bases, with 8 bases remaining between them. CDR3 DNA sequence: TGTGCCAGCAGCTCAGGAGCGTACGAGCAGTACGTC. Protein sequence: CASSSGAYEQYV.

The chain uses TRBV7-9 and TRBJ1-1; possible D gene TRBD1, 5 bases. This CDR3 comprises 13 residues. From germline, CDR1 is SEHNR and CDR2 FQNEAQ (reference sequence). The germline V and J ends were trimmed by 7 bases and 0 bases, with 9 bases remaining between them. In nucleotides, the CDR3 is TGTGCCAGCAATAGGGGCATGAACACTGAAGCTTTCTTT. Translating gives CASNRGMNTEAFF. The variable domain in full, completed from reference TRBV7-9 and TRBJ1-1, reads DTGVSQNPRHKITKRGQNVTFRCDPISEHNRLYWYRQTLGQGPEFLTYFQNEAQLEKSRLLSDRFSAERPKGSFSTLEIQRTEQGDSAMYLCASNRGMNTEAFFGQGTRLTVV.

CDR3 sequence (DNA): TGCAGTGCTAGTCCGCAGGATAATTCACCCCTCCACTTT. Encoded protein: CSASPQDNSPLHF. V usage is TRBV20-1 and J usage is TRBJ1-6; D is ambiguous. Per the germline V gene, CDR1 is DFQATT and CDR2 is SNEGSKA (reference sequence). Trimming shortened V by 3 bases and J by 5 bases, and 8 bases separated the two germline ends. The CDR3 spans 13 residues.

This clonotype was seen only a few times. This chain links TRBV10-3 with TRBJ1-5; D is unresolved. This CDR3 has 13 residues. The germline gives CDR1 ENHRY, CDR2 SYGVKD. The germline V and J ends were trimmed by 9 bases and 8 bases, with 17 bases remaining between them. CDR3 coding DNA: TGTGCCATAGCTAGGGAGAATCTTGAGCCCCAGCATTTT. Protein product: CAIARENLEPQHF.

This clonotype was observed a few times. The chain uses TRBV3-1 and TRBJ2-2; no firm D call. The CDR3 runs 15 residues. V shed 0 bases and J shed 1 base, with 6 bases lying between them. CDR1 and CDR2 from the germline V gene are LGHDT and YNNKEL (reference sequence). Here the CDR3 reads CASSQEVGNTGELFF. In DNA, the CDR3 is TGTGCCAGCAGCCAAGAGGTCGGGAACACCGGGGAGCTGTTTTTT. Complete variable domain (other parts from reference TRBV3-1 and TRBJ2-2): DTAVSQTPKYLVTQMGNDKSIKCEQNLGHDTMYWYKQDSKKFLKIMFSYNNKELIINETVPNRFSPKSPDKAHLNLHINSLELGDSAVYFCASSQEVGNTGELFFGEGSRLTVL.

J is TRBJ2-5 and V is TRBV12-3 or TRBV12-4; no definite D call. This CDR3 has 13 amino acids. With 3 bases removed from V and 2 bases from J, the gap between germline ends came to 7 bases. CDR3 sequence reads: CASSFSFQETQYF. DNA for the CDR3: TGTGCCAGCAGTTTCAGTTTTCAAGAGACCCAGTACTTC.

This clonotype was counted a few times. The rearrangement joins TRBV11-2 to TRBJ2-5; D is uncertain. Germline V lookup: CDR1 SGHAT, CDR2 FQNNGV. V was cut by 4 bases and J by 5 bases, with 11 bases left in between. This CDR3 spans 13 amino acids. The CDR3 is CASSSPLWETQYF. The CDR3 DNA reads TGTGCCAGCAGCTCCCCCCTATGGGAGACCCAGTACTTC.

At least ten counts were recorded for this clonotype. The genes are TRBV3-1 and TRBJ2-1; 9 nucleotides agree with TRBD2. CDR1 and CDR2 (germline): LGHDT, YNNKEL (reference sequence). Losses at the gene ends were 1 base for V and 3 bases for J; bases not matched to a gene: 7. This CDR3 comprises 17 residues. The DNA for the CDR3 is TGTGCCAGCAGCCAAGGGATGAGCGGGGGGATCTACAATGAGCAGTTCTTC. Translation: CASSQGMSGGIYNEQFF.